This T cell receptor (beta chain) was identified during a study of T cell repertoires in cytomegalovirus infection. The germline V and J ends were trimmed by 6 bases and 1 base, with 12 bases remaining between them. The V gene's germline CDR1 is MNHEY and CDR2 SMNVEV (reference sequence). CDR3 length: 14 amino acids. TCRdb recomputed calls from the reads with MiXCR, one row per CDR3 protein. The table has approximately 500,000 distinct CDR3 sequences, approximately 15% seen once; the top ten hold more than 20%. The source is a human donor in good health (CMV status not recorded). Some clones in this sample may be carry-over from other donors' samples. V usage is TRBV27 and J usage is TRBJ1-1; D perhaps matches TRBD1 (6 bases). Material: CD8+ T cells from PBMCs. DNA for the CDR3: TGTGCCAGCAGGCAGGGGTGGGAGAACACTGAAGCTTTCTTT. It encodes CASRQGWENTEAFF.